This TCR beta chain was sequenced in a study of CD8 T cells in ankylosing spondylitis. Study observations and caveats: Disease-linked clones were found to be CD8+ and relatively rare in peripheral blood. Earlier reports found some motif variants in synovial fluid and blood in reactive arthritis. Characteristic of ankylosing spondylitis blood, it appeared, was a TCR beta motif comprising eight highly homologous variants.

Germline V gene data show CDR1 as KGHSY and CDR2 as FQNENV. Trimming removed 4 bases at V and 4 bases at J, with 16 bases between. The CDR3 is made up of 16 amino acids. To note about this clonotype: The antigen is undetermined.

TCRdb fed the 5' RACE reads into MiXCR, producing one record per CDR3 protein. The sample includes hundreds of thousands of distinct CDR3 sequences, roughly 8.6% of them seen just once. The chain combines TRBV16 with TRBJ1-4; D remains unclear. Sequences were obtained from blood, either unsorted or a sorted T cell fraction (not recorded which). The sequence derives from a male donor with ankylosing spondylitis or in good health (not recorded which). CDR3 sequence reads: CASSPRGRGDNEKLFF. CDR3 DNA: TGTGCCAGCAGCCCTCGCGGCAGAGGAGATAATGAAAAACTGTTTTTT.